Listed below are T cell receptor beta chains from one sample, sequenced in a study of T-cell memory formation after mild COVID-19. One entry per CDR3 protein results from TCRdb running MiXCR on the 5' RACE reads. The sample shows about 540,000 distinct CDR3 sequences, roughly 20% of them seen only once. The sequenced sample was PBMCs or a T cell subset sorted from them (not recorded which). These receptors came from an adult woman who had mild COVID-19 (a few samples of this study predate the infection). Cell type and time point are not known. The CDR3 runs from the conserved cysteine through the conserved F or W. A D gene is named only where the DNA matches it firmly. Where a row states a size, it is once, few, many or the class of an expanded clone; other rows omit it.

V gene: TRBV6-1
clone size: few
J gene: TRBJ2-1
D gene: NA
CDR3 DNA: TGTGCCAGCAGTGATACCACAGGGTCCAATGAGCAGTTCTTC
CDR3 protein: CASSDTTGSNEQFF

V gene: TRBV24-1
clone size: NA
J gene: TRBJ2-7
D gene: TRBD1
CDR3 DNA: TGTGCCACCAGTGATTCCCAGACAGGGGGTCGGGAGCAGTACTTC
CDR3 protein: CATSDSQTGGREQYF

V gene: TRBV7-9
clone size: NA
J gene: TRBJ2-5
D gene: NA
CDR3 DNA: TGTGCCAGCAGCTTAGTCATAGGCAGCCGTGTCTCCCAGTACTTC
CDR3 protein: CASSLVIGSRVSQYF

V gene: TRBV7-2
clone size: NA
J gene: TRBJ1-4
D gene: NA
CDR3 DNA: TGTGCCAGCAGCCCATATTCCAGTGCGCCTAATGAAAAACTGTTTTTT
CDR3 protein: CASSPYSSAPNEKLFF

V gene: TRBV5-1
clone size: NA
J gene: TRBJ1-6
D gene: NA
CDR3 DNA: TGCGCCAGCAGCTCCCGGGACGGCTATAATTCACCCCTCCACTTT
CDR3 protein: CASSSRDGYNSPLHF

V gene: TRBV12-3/TRBV12-4
clone size: few
J gene: TRBJ2-5
D gene: NA
CDR3 DNA: TGTGCCAGCAGTTTGGGTTCTAAGACCCAGTACTTC
CDR3 protein: CASSLGSKTQYF

V gene: TRBV20-1
clone size: many
J gene: TRBJ2-5
D gene: NA
CDR3 DNA: TGCAGTGCCAGGGACGGGCAAGAGACCCAGTACTTC
CDR3 protein: CSARDGQETQYF

V gene: TRBV24-1
clone size: many
J gene: TRBJ1-1
D gene: NA
CDR3 DNA: TGTGCCACCAGTGATTTCTTGGAGACACCATTCACTGAAGCTTTCTTT
CDR3 protein: CATSDFLETPFTEAFF

V gene: TRBV7-2
clone size: NA
J gene: TRBJ2-2
D gene: TRBD2
CDR3 DNA: TGTGCCAGCAGCTTAATTTGGACTAGCGGGACCGGGGAGCTGTTTTTT
CDR3 protein: CASSLIWTSGTGELFF

V gene: TRBV20-1
clone size: few
J gene: TRBJ2-5
D gene: NA
CDR3 DNA: TGCAGTGCCTGGGACTCTTACCTCCAAGAGACCCAGTACTTC
CDR3 protein: CSAWDSYLQETQYF

V gene: TRBV3-1
clone size: NA
J gene: TRBJ2-3
D gene: TRBD1
CDR3 DNA: TGTGCCAGCATGCTCCGGGACAGGGGGCGCGCAGATACGCAGTATTTT
CDR3 protein: CASMLRDRGRADTQYF

V gene: TRBV6-6
clone size: NA
J gene: TRBJ2-7
D gene: NA
CDR3 DNA: TGTGCCAGCAGTTCCCGAGCAGGTGGTGGGTACGAGCAGTACTTC
CDR3 protein: CASSSRAGGGYEQYF

V gene: TRBV29-1
clone size: NA
J gene: TRBJ2-7
D gene: NA
CDR3 DNA: TGCAGCGTTGAGCTGGGGACCTACTCCTACGAGCAGTACTTC
CDR3 protein: CSVELGTYSYEQYF

V gene: TRBV29-1
clone size: NA
J gene: TRBJ2-7
D gene: TRBD1
CDR3 DNA: TGCAGCGCCGCCAACAGGGGCTACGAGCAGTACTTC
CDR3 protein: CSAANRGYEQYF